The rows below give T cell receptor beta chains drawn from one sample of a study of breast tumors, draining lymph nodes, adjacent tissues. TCRdb re-called the multiplex PCR reads with MiXCR, one entry per CDR3 protein. The table lists 170,000 or so distinct CDR3 sequences, around a third of them singletons, with approximately 4.3% in the top ten. Sequencing was done on a sample of axillary lymph node tissue. These receptors all come from a female donor with breast cancer. Some clones in this sample may be carry-over from other donors' samples. Both conserved end residues are part of each CDR3. A D gene is named only where the DNA matches it firmly. Rows give clone size only sometimes, using once, few, many, or a class for an expanded clone.

V gene: TRBV24-1; J gene: TRBJ2-7; clone size: medium-sized; D gene: .; CDR3 DNA: TGTGCCACCAGTGGGGGGGCGCGCCACGAGCAGTACTTC; CDR3 protein: CATSGGARHEQYF
V gene: TRBV12-3/TRBV12-4; J gene: TRBJ2-3; clone size: many; D gene: .; CDR3 DNA: TGTGCCAGCAGTTCCCCTGACTTCACAGATACGCAGTATTTT; CDR3 protein: CASSSPDFTDTQYF
V gene: TRBV12-3/TRBV12-4; J gene: TRBJ2-7; clone size: many; D gene: .; CDR3 DNA: TGTGCCAGCAGTTTAGGGGACGGCTACGAGCAGTACTTC; CDR3 protein: CASSLGDGYEQYF
V gene: TRBV5-4; J gene: TRBJ1-4; clone size: many; D gene: TRBD1; CDR3 DNA: TGTGCCAGCAGCTTGGACAGGGGGCCCTCGGGGGAAAAACTGTTTTTT; CDR3 protein: CASSLDRGPSGEKLFF
V gene: TRBV6-5; J gene: TRBJ2-1; clone size: .; D gene: .; CDR3 DNA: TGTGCCAGCAGCCGCTCAGGGGCGGGTGCTTACAATGAGCAGTTCTTC; CDR3 protein: CASSRSGAGAYNEQFF
V gene: TRBV28; J gene: TRBJ2-6; clone size: .; D gene: .; CDR3 DNA: TGTGCCAGCAGACCTCGGACAGCCCGGACTGGGGCCAACGTCCTGACTTTC; CDR3 protein: CASRPRTARTGANVLTF
V gene: TRBV11-1; J gene: TRBJ2-7; clone size: many; D gene: .; CDR3 DNA: TGTGCCAGCAGCTTAGACATGAGGGCCTACGAGCAGTACTTC; CDR3 protein: CASSLDMRAYEQYF
V gene: TRBV2; J gene: TRBJ1-3; clone size: many; D gene: .; CDR3 DNA: TGTGCCAGCTCCCGACAGGACCTCTCTGGAAACACCATATATTTT; CDR3 protein: CASSRQDLSGNTIYF
V gene: TRBV7-3; J gene: TRBJ2-1; clone size: many; D gene: TRBD2; CDR3 DNA: TGTGCCAGCAGCTCCGTCGGGACTAGCGGAGACAATGAGCAGTTCTTC; CDR3 protein: CASSSVGTSGDNEQFF
V gene: TRBV11-2; J gene: TRBJ2-7; clone size: many; D gene: TRBD1; CDR3 DNA: TGTGCCAGCAGCTCACCCGGGACAGGAAGTTACTACGAGCAGTACTTC; CDR3 protein: CASSSPGTGSYYEQYF
V gene: TRBV15; J gene: TRBJ1-2; clone size: .; D gene: TRBD1; CDR3 DNA: TGTGCCCCTACGCAGGGGGGGGCGGAAGGCTACACCTTC; CDR3 protein: CAPTQGGAEGYTF
V gene: TRBV7-6; J gene: TRBJ2-7; clone size: many; D gene: .; CDR3 DNA: TGTGCCAGCAGCTTAAATCGGGGGACACCCACCTACGAGCAGTACTTC; CDR3 protein: CASSLNRGTPTYEQYF
V gene: TRBV9; J gene: TRBJ1-3; clone size: many; D gene: .; CDR3 DNA: TGTGCCAGCAGCGCCCGGACGGACTCTGGAAACACCATATATTTT; CDR3 protein: CASSARTDSGNTIYF
V gene: TRBV7-8; J gene: TRBJ2-3; clone size: many; D gene: TRBD2; CDR3 DNA: TGTGCCAGCAGCTTATTAGCGGGGAGGAGCACAGATACGCAGTATTTT; CDR3 protein: CASSLLAGRSTDTQYF
V gene: TRBV5-1; J gene: TRBJ2-1; clone size: many; D gene: .; CDR3 DNA: TGCGCCAGCAGCCCGTCGTTCGTAAATGAGCAGTTCTTC; CDR3 protein: CASSPSFVNEQFF
V gene: TRBV7-2; J gene: TRBJ1-4; clone size: many; D gene: .; CDR3 DNA: TGTGCCAGCAGCTCAACCCTGCTCGAAAAACTGTTTTTT; CDR3 protein: CASSSTLLEKLFF
V gene: TRBV6-6; J gene: TRBJ2-2; clone size: .; D gene: TRBD2; CDR3 DNA: TGTGCCAGCAGTCACCTATGGGGGGGAACCGGGGAGCTGTTTTTT; CDR3 protein: CASSHLWGGTGELFF
V gene: TRBV15; J gene: TRBJ1-6; clone size: many; D gene: TRBD1; CDR3 DNA: TGTGCCACCAGCAACGTCCCGGGACAGGGGCCCGAAATCTATAATTCACCCCTCCACTTT; CDR3 protein: CATSNVPGQGPEIYNSPLHF
V gene: TRBV19; J gene: TRBJ1-5; clone size: many; D gene: .; CDR3 DNA: TGTGCCAGTAGTATAGTTATGATGGGGTATCAGCCCCAGCATTTT; CDR3 protein: CASSIVMMGYQPQHF